Following are 11 T cell receptor beta chains from one sample sequenced in a study of blood T cell repertoires in COVID-19. Some clones are missing from TCRdb's copy, which holds only in-frame ones; the method was immunoSEQ multiplex PCR. The data show some 390,000 clones, roughly 86% seen once. The source material was peripheral blood. The source of these receptors is a woman aged 55-69 years with COVID-19, enrolled during active disease.

This clone was detected only once. This sequence joins TRBV19 and TRBJ2-3, with D maybe TRBD2 (6 bases). Germline V gene lookup returns CDR1 LNHDA and CDR2 SQIVND (reference sequence). The CDR3 is 14 residues long. V was pared by 5 bases and J by 1 base, with 10 bases between. CDR3 sequence: CASSGGVGTDTQYF. The DNA of the CDR3 is TGTGCCAGTAGTGGAGGGGTGGGCACAGATACGCAGTATTTT.

The chain employs TRBV7-9 and TRBJ2-7, with TRBD1 as a possible D gene (5 bases). This CDR3 is built from 14 residues. CDR1 and CDR2 (germline): SEHNR, FQNEAQ (reference sequence). The ends were cut back, 6 bases at V and 4 bases at J, with 16 bases in the middle. The CDR3 region is CASSYQGDWYEQYF. DNA of the CDR3: TGTGCCAGCAGTTACCAGGGTGACTGGTACGAGCAGTACTTC.

This rearrangement joins TRBV5-1 to TRBJ2-3; 8 nucleotides line up with TRBD2. Losses at the gene ends were 0 bases for V and 2 bases for J; bases not matched to a gene: 5. CDR1 is SGHRS and CDR2 is YFSETQ in the germline V gene. The CDR3 sequence is 16 residues long. The chain's CDR3 is CASSLDAAGDTDTQYF. The CDR3 coding sequence is TGCGCCAGCAGCTTGGATGCAGCGGGGGACACAGATACGCAGTATTTT.

The chain carries TRBV7-3 and TRBJ1-2; perhaps TRBD1 as D (5 bases). Germline loops: CDR1 SGHTA, CDR2 FQGTGA. This CDR3 is built from 15 residues. V was pared by 6 bases and J by 8 bases, with 22 bases between. CDR3 sequence (DNA): TGTGCCAGCAGTAACCAGGGTTTTTCCCCAGGCGGCTACACCTTC. Translation: CASSNQGFSPGGYTF. The entire variable domain, with the rest obtained from reference TRBV7-3 and TRBJ1-2, is as follows: GAGVSQTPSNKVTEKGKYVELRCDPISGHTALYWYRQSLGQGPEFLIYFQGTGAADDSGLPNDRFFAVRPEGSVSTLKIQRTERGDSAVYLCASSNQGFSPGGYTFGSGTRLTVV.

This chain connects TRBV4-2 to TRBJ2-5; D remains unclear. V was shortened by 0 bases and J by 5 bases, with 7 bases between the two germline ends. CDR1 and CDR2 from the germline V gene are LGHNA and YNFKEQ. This CDR3 region has 13 residues. This CDR3 reads CASSQEVGETQYF. The CDR3 DNA sequence: TGTGCCAGCAGCCAAGAAGTCGGGGAGACCCAGTACTTC.

V and J are TRBV19 and TRBJ1-3, with D possibly TRBD1 on 6 matching bases. Germline V gene sequence: CDR1 LNHDA, CDR2 SQIVND (reference sequence). Trimming left V 7 bases short and J 3 bases short, with 16 bases between. The CDR3 length is 15 residues. The CDR3 DNA sequence: TGTGCCAGTATGGTCCGGAACAGGGTTGGAAACACCATATATTTT. Translating gives CASMVRNRVGNTIYF.

The gene calls are TRBV7-8 and TRBJ2-6, with D perhaps matching TRBD1 (5 bases). The V gene's germline CDR1 is SGHVS and CDR2 FQNEAQ. Trimming cost V 2 bases and J 0 bases, with 14 bases left between them. The CDR3 totals 18 residues. CDR3 region: CASSLTGYRSSGANVLTF. The CDR3 DNA is TGTGCCAGCAGCTTAACAGGCTACCGTTCCTCTGGGGCCAACGTCCTGACTTTC.

V and J are TRBV9 and TRBJ2-3, with TRBD2 matching over 11 bases. The germline V gene has CDR1 SGDLS and CDR2 YYNGEE. Losses at the gene ends were 5 bases for V and 4 bases for J; bases not matched to a gene: 6. The CDR3 sequence is 15 residues long. For the CDR3, the DNA is TGTGCCAGCAGTAGTAGCGGGGGGGGCCCAGATACGCAGTATTTT. Translating gives CASSSSGGGPDTQYF.

The chain is built from TRBV5-1 and TRBJ1-3; 7 bases are shared with TRBD1. Losses at the gene ends were 7 bases for V and 3 bases for J; bases not matched to a gene: 10. Germline CDR1 reads SGHRS; CDR2 reads YFSETQ. The CDR3 is made up of 15 amino acids. For the CDR3, the DNA is TGCGCCAGCTCCAATGAGGGGGCTGGTGGAAACACCATATATTTT. Translated, it gives CASSNEGAGGNTIYF.

The chain carries TRBV5-1 and TRBJ1-1; D might be TRBD1 (5 bases). Germline lookup yields CDR1 SGHRS and CDR2 YFSETQ. The CDR3 is 15 amino acids. Between the trimmed V and J ends, which lost 3 bases and 1 base, there was a span of 13 bases. In DNA, the CDR3 is TGCGCCAGCAGCTCCGGCGGAGGGGCGAACACTGAAGCTTTCTTT. The encoded protein is CASSSGGGANTEAFF. Using reference TRBV5-1 and TRBJ1-1 for the parts outside the CDR3, the full variable domain is KAGVTQTPRYLIKTRGQQVTLSCSPISGHRSVSWYQQTPGQGLQFLFEYFSETQRNKGNFPGRFSGRQFSNSRSEMNVSTLELGDSALYLCASSSGGGANTEAFFGQGTRLTVV.

The V gene is TRBV9, the J gene TRBJ1-4; TRBD1 aligns across 7 bases. Germline CDR1 reads SGDLS; CDR2 reads YYNGEE. This CDR3 region has 15 residues. With 2 bases clipped from V and 4 bases from J, the junction kept 5 bases outside the gene matches. Written as DNA, the CDR3 is TGTGCCAGCAGCGTTGGACAGGAGCTTAATGAAAAACTGTTTTTT. Translating it yields CASSVGQELNEKLFF.